What follows are 27 T cell receptor beta chains derived from one specimen sequenced in a study of blood T cell repertoires in COVID-19. Measured with immunoSEQ multiplex PCR; TCRdb has only the in-frame clones, and not every one. The data show roughly 100,000 clones, with around 84% seen just once and approximately 26% held by the top ten. The material sequenced was peripheral blood. The receptors stem from a man aged 60 to 75 with acute or convalescent COVID-19.

The chain uses TRBV5-5 and TRBJ2-7, with 10 nucleotides matching TRBD1. This CDR3 has 16 amino acids. With 1 base clipped from V and 5 bases from J, the junction kept 9 bases outside the gene matches. The germline CDR1 and CDR2 sequences are SGHKS and YYEKEE (reference sequence). The CDR3 reads CASSLLFGTGVDEQYV. CDR3 in DNA: TGTGCCAGCAGCTTGCTTTTTGGGACAGGGGTAGACGAGCAGTACGTC.

V gene TRBV11-3 combines with J gene TRBJ2-1; TRBD2 aligns across 12 bases. Germline V gene sequence: CDR1 SGHNT, CDR2 YENEEA. The CDR3 is made up of 15 amino acids. V gave up 1 base and J gave up 8 bases; unmatched junction bases: 3. CDR3 sequence: CASSLGLAGVDEQFF. The CDR3 region has the DNA TGTGCCAGCAGCTTAGGACTAGCGGGAGTTGATGAGCAGTTCTTC.

The chain combines TRBV11-3 with TRBJ1-6, with D perhaps TRBD1 (5 bases). Germline values: CDR1 SGHNT, CDR2 YENEEA. The V end was cut by 3 bases, the J end by 3 bases, with 9 bases between. The CDR3 length is 15 residues. The DNA of the CDR3 is TGTGCCAGCAGCTTTGGTACAGGCTATAATTCACCCCTCCACTTT. It yields the protein CASSFGTGYNSPLHF.

With respect to this clone: The DNA is left out, because the CDR3 cannot be placed on it with certainty; the CDR3 is given as TCRdb lists it. The CDR3: CASSWGLSGQETQYF. The chain couples TRBV5-1 to TRBJ2-5; TRBD2 was called by the table and not checked on the DNA. CDR1 and CDR2 from the germline V gene are SGHRS and YFSETQ. From its first to its last residue, the CDR3 has 15 amino acids.

The chain is built from TRBV6-2 or TRBV6-3 and TRBJ1-2; D not resolved. CDR1 is MNHEY, CDR2 SVGEGT, per germline. CDR3 length equals 19 residues. Trimming removed 2 bases from V and 14 bases from J, with 36 bases in between. The CDR3 loop is CASSYPYGSAESLLWWNTF. The CDR3, as DNA: TGTGCCAGCAGTTACCCATATGGTAGCGCCGAAAGTCTTCTATGGTGGAATACCTTC.

The gene calls are TRBV7-9 and TRBJ1-1; TRBD1 agrees at 7 bases. Germline trimming cut 4 bases from V and 2 bases from J; bases unmatched to any gene: 4. Germline V gene lookup returns CDR1 SEHNR and CDR2 FQNEAQ (reference sequence). CDR3 length equals 14 residues. The CDR3 protein is CASSSGQKNTEAFF. The CDR3 bases are TGTGCCAGCAGCTCGGGACAGAAAAACACTGAAGCTTTCTTT.

This chain connects TRBV4-1 to TRBJ1-4, with 9 bases lining up with TRBD1. J gave up 1 base and V 6 bases, and 6 bases lay outside the gene matches. Germline CDR1 reads MGHRA; CDR2 reads YSYEKL. CDR3 size: 16 residues. The CDR3 DNA sequence: TGCGCCAGCAGTCCAAGACAGGGGGGAACTAATGAAAAACTGTTTTTT. This sequence encodes CASSPRQGGTNEKLFF.

The CDR3 protein is CASSQKRGVGSINTGELFF. For the CDR3, the DNA is TGCGCCAGCAGCCAGAAACGGGGGGTCGGTTCCATTAACACCGGGGAGCTGTTTTTT. The chain links TRBV5-1 to TRBJ2-2, with 7 bases that match TRBD2. Germline V CDR1 and CDR2: SGHRS, YFSETQ. CDR3 length: 19 amino acids. After removal of 4 bases from V and 2 bases from J, the junction contained 17 bases not matched to a gene.

The CDR3 is CASSATVQPQHF. CDR3 bases: TGTGCCAGCAGCGCTACAGTCCAGCCCCAGCATTTT. The chain uses TRBV7-2 and TRBJ1-5; D gene unclear. CDR1 and CDR2 (germline): SGHTA, FQGNSA. CDR3 size: 12 residues. Trimming took off 5 bases at V and 7 bases at J, with 9 bases between the two ends.

This chain joins TRBV7-2 and TRBJ2-2, with 7 positions matching TRBD2. This CDR3 has 17 residues. With V trimmed by 2 bases and J by 4 bases, 10 bases remained unmatched. Germline CDR1 SGHTA, CDR2 FQGNSA. The CDR3 DNA reads as TGTGCCAGCAGCTTACGGGGGGAGGGCCTCCTCACCGGGGAGCTGTTTTTT. Translating it yields CASSLRGEGLLTGELFF.

V is TRBV30 and J is TRBJ1-1, with D hard to call. V was cut by 5 bases and J by 4 bases, with 11 bases left in between. Germline V gives CDR1 GTSNPN, CDR2 SVGIG (reference sequence). The CDR3 is 12 amino acids. CDR3 in DNA: TGTGCCTGGTCGAGTGGAGGCACTGAAGCTTTCTTT. Its protein is CAWSSGGTEAFF.

The V gene is TRBV11-2, the J gene TRBJ2-1; TRBD2 aligns across 7 bases. The junction had 6 bases not matched to a gene; V was cut back by 5 bases and J by 2 bases. Germline values: CDR1 SGHAT, CDR2 FQNNGV. CDR3 length equals 15 residues. For the CDR3, the DNA is TGTGCCAGCAGCGAGATAGCGGGCGCCTACAATGAGCAGTTCTTC. Translated: CASSEIAGAYNEQFF.

The V call is TRBV30, the J call TRBJ2-1, with 7 bases aligning to TRBD2. CDR1 is GTSNPN and CDR2 is SVGIG in the germline V gene (reference sequence). This CDR3 has 13 residues. Unmatched junction bases numbered 4, after V lost 1 base and J lost 7 bases. In DNA form, the CDR3 reads TGTGCCTGGAGTGCCGGGACTATTAATGAGCAGTTCTTC. Translating gives CAWSAGTINEQFF.

The chain uses TRBV14 and TRBJ2-3; TRBD2 might be the D (5 bases). With 1 base removed from V and 6 bases from J, the gap between germline ends came to 23 bases. The V gene's germline CDR1 is SGHDN and CDR2 FVKESK. The CDR3 contains 18 residues. The CDR3 bases are TGTGCCAGCAGCCAAGCCCAAGCGGAGTGGGTGTACATGGATACGCAGTATTTT. Its translation: CASSQAQAEWVYMDTQYF.

This clone was detected only once. V and J are TRBV19 and TRBJ1-2; TRBD1 might be the D (6 bases). Per germline, CDR1 LNHDA and CDR2 SQIVND (reference sequence). V lost 7 bases and J lost 7, with 22 bases in between. The CDR3 covers 15 residues. CDR3 protein: CASTVGATRPFGYTF. CDR3 DNA sequence: TGTGCCAGTACGGTGGGGGCGACCCGGCCGTTTGGCTACACCTTC.

V gene TRBV5-1 combines with J gene TRBJ2-1; tentative D call: TRBD2 (5 bases). Trimming shortened V by 3 bases and J by 0 bases, and 19 bases separated the two germline ends. This CDR3 contains 18 residues. The germline CDR1 and CDR2 sequences are SGHRS and YFSETQ. The CDR3: CASSSTRGGGASYNEQFF. The CDR3 DNA reads TGCGCCAGCAGCTCAACCCGAGGTGGAGGAGCCTCCTACAATGAGCAGTTCTTC.

V gene TRBV7-2 combines with J gene TRBJ1-1, with 7 bases aligning to TRBD1. Germline lookup yields CDR1 SGHTA and CDR2 FQGNSA. CDR3 size: 14 residues. V trimming: 4 bases; J trimming: 4 bases; junction bases outside the gene matches: 6. The CDR3 here is CASSSAGGLTEAFF. The CDR3 DNA follows: TGTGCCAGCAGCTCCGCAGGGGGACTCACTGAAGCTTTCTTT.

The gene calls are TRBV27 and TRBJ1-5, with a weak D call TRBD1 (6 bases). Germline V gene lookup returns CDR1 MNHEY and CDR2 SMNVEV (reference sequence). Deletions cut 6 bases from V and 2 bases from J, with 14 bases between. CDR3 length: 15 amino acids. CDR3 nucleotides: TGTGCCAGCAGGGGAACAGGGTTGGGCAATCAGCCCCAGCATTTT. Amino acids: CASRGTGLGNQPQHF.

The J gene is TRBJ2-3, the V gene TRBV5-1; TRBD2 aligns across 8 bases. The germline gives CDR1 SGHRS, CDR2 YFSETQ. CDR3 length equals 17 residues. V was clipped by 0 bases and J by 4 bases; unmatched bases: 10. CDR3 in DNA: TGCGCCAGCAGCTTGGTTGTTCGGGGGGGTAACGCAGATACGCAGTATTTT. Translated, it gives CASSLVVRGGNADTQYF.

This rearrangement joins TRBV16 to TRBJ2-1; 13 positions match TRBD2. From germline, CDR1 is KGHSY and CDR2 FQNENV. The CDR3 consists of 20 residues. The V segment lost 0 bases and the J segment 8 bases; nucleotides outside the gene matches: 16. The CDR3 is CASSQSPQLAGGPKADEQFF. CDR3 bases: TGTGCCAGCAGCCAATCCCCTCAACTAGCGGGAGGGCCAAAAGCGGATGAGCAGTTCTTC.

The chain links TRBV19 to TRBJ1-5; D is perhaps TRBD1 (5 bases). This CDR3 is 17 amino acids long. Germline CDR1 reads LNHDA; CDR2 reads SQIVND (reference sequence). Trimming left V 6 bases short and J 4 bases short, with 22 bases between. CDR3 bases: TGTGCCAGTAGGGACCCCCTTAAGACAGACCGAAATCAGCCCCAGCATTTT. Translation gives CASRDPLKTDRNQPQHF.

The table lists this clone with a count of one. This rearrangement joins TRBV5-1 to TRBJ1-1, with D possibly matching TRBD1 (6 bases). The CDR3 extends over 18 amino acids. Trimming stripped 2 bases from V and 5 bases from J, with 25 bases between. Per germline, CDR1 SGHRS and CDR2 YFSETQ. The CDR3 DNA follows: TGCGCCAGCAGCTTCGGAGACAGAACAATAGGGGGAGGGACTGAAGCTTTCTTT. It specifies CASSFGDRTIGGGTEAFF.

The gene calls are TRBV10-3 and TRBJ2-3; D might be TRBD2 (7 bases). There are 14 residues in the CDR3. Trimming cost V 8 bases and J 0 bases, with 12 bases left between them. Germline lookup yields CDR1 ENHRY and CDR2 SYGVKD. CDR3 in amino acids: CAIRGAFSTDTQYF. CDR3 DNA: TGTGCCATCCGGGGGGCGTTTAGCACAGATACGCAGTATTTT.

The V call is TRBV5-1, the J call TRBJ2-5; 8 nucleotides agree with TRBD2. The CDR3 sequence is 17 residues long. The V gene end was trimmed by 0 bases and the J gene end by 1 base; junction bases not matched to a gene: 8. CDR1 SGHRS and CDR2 YFSETQ come from the germline V gene. The CDR3 region is CASSLGTSGTSQETQYF. CDR3 nucleotides: TGCGCCAGCAGCTTGGGAACTAGCGGAACTTCCCAAGAGACCCAGTACTTC.

This rearrangement joins TRBV2 to TRBJ2-7, with 7 nucleotides matching TRBD1. The CDR3 extends over 12 amino acids. CDR1 is SNHLY, CDR2 FYNNEI, per germline. The V and J ends lost 7 bases and 5 bases, in that order; junction bases with no gene match: 5. The CDR3 loop reads CASTTTGDEQYV. CDR3 nucleotide sequence: TGTGCCAGCACCACCACAGGGGACGAGCAGTACGTC.

Details on this clone: This same CDR3 is encoded by further DNA sequences in the sample. The chain joins TRBV28 to TRBJ1-5; D is possibly TRBD1 (5 bases). The CDR3 totals 12 residues. The V end lost 5 bases, the J end lost 6 bases, and 8 bases lay between the germline ends. CDR1 and CDR2 (germline): MDHEN, SYDVKM. The CDR3 DNA follows: TGTGCCAGCAGTCTGGGACTTCAGCCCCAGCATTTT. Amino acids: CASSLGLQPQHF.

The genes are TRBV3-1 (or the pseudogene TRBV3-2) and TRBJ2-2; TRBD1 matches 9 bases. Germline CDR1 and CDR2: LGHDT and YNNKEL (reference sequence). The length of the CDR3 is 16 residues. V dropped 4 bases and J dropped 1; count of bases not matched to a gene: 4. The CDR3, as DNA: TGTGCCAGCAGCCTGGGGACAGGGCTGAACACCGGGGAGCTGTTTTTT. This sequence encodes CASSLGTGLNTGELFF.